These T cell receptor beta chains were read from a single sample in a study of circulating tumor DNA in untreated peripheral T-cell lymphoma. Sequenced by immunoSEQ multiplex PCR; TCRdb stores in-frame clones only, minus some. The data contain about 5,000 clones, roughly 65% of them singletons. Material for sequencing was tumor tissue. Source of these receptors: a human donor with peripheral T-cell lymphoma. CDR3s include the opening cysteine and the closing phenylalanine or tryptophan. A D gene is named only where the DNA matches it firmly. Clone size is shown for a subset of rows, as once, few, many or a class of expanded clone.

clone size	V gene	D gene	J gene	CDR3 protein	CDR3 DNA
.	TRBV11-3	TRBD2	TRBJ2-1	CASSRTSGRINEQFF	TGTGCCAGCAGCCGTACTAGCGGGAGGATCAATGAGCAGTTCTTC
.	TRBV18	.	TRBJ2-5	CASSPGVRQETQYF	TGTGCCAGCTCACCAGGAGTCAGACAAGAGACCCAGTACTTC
.	TRBV6-8	TRBD2	TRBJ2-2	CASSFPGLAGGPVTGELFF	TGTGCCAGCAGTTTCCCTGGTCTAGCGGGAGGGCCGGTCACCGGGGAGCTGTTTTTT
.	TRBV11-3	.	TRBJ1-2	CASSLVGVSNGYTF	TGTGCCAGCAGCTTGGTAGGGGTGTCGAATGGCTACACCTTC
.	TRBV14	.	TRBJ1-1	CASSQELGQAFF	TGTGCCAGCAGCCAGGAGTTGGGACAAGCTTTCTTT
.	TRBV6-8	TRBD2	TRBJ2-2	CASSYYGAGSTGELFF	TGTGCCAGCAGTTACTATGGAGCGGGAAGCACCGGGGAGCTGTTTTTT
.	TRBV6-8	.	TRBJ2-3	CASSPSLRSGPTDTQYF	TGTGCCAGCAGCCCCTCTCTCCGTAGCGGCCCCACAGATACGCAGTATTTT
once	TRBV19	.	TRBJ1-2	CASSRDGFYGYTF	TGTGCCAGTAGTAGGGACGGATTCTATGGCTACACCTTC
.	TRBV12-5	.	TRBJ1-4	CASRIQGQKLFF	TGTGCCAGCCGAATACAGGGTCAAAAACTGTTTTTT
.	TRBV11-3	TRBD2	TRBJ2-5	CASSLQRGGETQYF	TGTGCCAGCAGCTTACAGCGGGGGGGAGAGACCCAGTACTTC
.	TRBV12-5	.	TRBJ2-1	CASGLNSNEQFF	TGTGCTAGTGGTTTAAATAGCAATGAGCAGTTCTTC
.	TRBV6-7	TRBD1	TRBJ1-2	CASSYSFGTGLGYTF	TGTGCCAGCAGTTACTCGTTCGGGACAGGTTTAGGCTACACCTTC
.	TRBV29-1	TRBD1	TRBJ2-7	CSVAQGAYEQYF	TGCAGCGTTGCTCAGGGGGCTTACGAGCAGTACTTC
.	TRBV12-5	TRBD2	TRBJ2-1	CAITSASSYNEQFF	TGTGCCATTACTAGCGCGAGCTCCTACAATGAGCAGTTCTTC
.	TRBV18	.	TRBJ1-2	CASSPSGGGNGYTF	TGTGCCAGCTCACCGTCGGGGGGAGGTAATGGCTACACCTTC
.	TRBV5-1	.	TRBJ2-1	CASSLVASENEQFF	TGCGCCAGCAGCTTGGTAGCTAGCGAGAATGAGCAGTTCTTC
few	TRBV19	.	TRBJ2-1	CASSSSTSPYNEQFF	TGTGCCAGTAGTTCTAGCACTAGCCCCTACAATGAGCAGTTCTTC
.	TRBV11-3	.	TRBJ2-7	CASSLVRNGLLEQYF	TGTGCCAGCAGCTTAGTGCGTAACGGGCTTCTCGAGCAGTACTTC
.	TRBV19	.	TRBJ1-5	CASTPGQTNQPQHF	TGTGCCAGTACCCCCGGACAGACAAATCAGCCCCAGCATTTT
.	TRBV15	.	TRBJ1-2	CATSRVLSTLYGYTF	TGTGCCACCAGCAGAGTTCTATCAACGCTCTATGGCTACACCTTC
.	TRBV11-3	.	TRBJ2-3	CASKTEGVTDTQYF	TGTGCCAGCAAGACGGAGGGCGTCACAGATACGCAGTATTTT
.	TRBV6-8	.	TRBJ1-5	CASREGGFTQPQHF	TGTGCCAGCAGGGAAGGGGGATTCACCCAGCCCCAGCATTTT
.	TRBV30	.	TRBJ1-5	CAWSVDSNQPQHF	TGTGCCTGGAGTGTAGATAGCAATCAGCCCCAGCATTTT
.	TRBV6-7	TRBD1	TRBJ1-1	CASSYRQGNTEAFF	TGTGCCAGCAGTTATCGACAGGGGAACACTGAAGCTTTCTTT
.	TRBV6-8	TRBD1	TRBJ2-2	CASHRGDGELFF	TGTGCCAGCCACAGGGGTGACGGGGAGCTGTTTTTT
.	TRBV6-8	.	TRBJ1-5	CASSYSGGNQPQHF	TGTGCCAGCAGTTACAGTGGGGGAAATCAGCCCCAGCATTTT
.	TRBV2	.	TRBJ2-2	CASLVFSGGELFF	TGTGCCAGCCTAGTGTTTTCGGGCGGGGAGCTGTTTTTT
.	TRBV29-1	.	TRBJ2-5	CSVEDPLQETQYF	TGCAGCGTTGAAGATCCACTTCAGGAGACCCAGTACTTC
.	TRBV14	.	TRBJ2-3	CASSQGGERTNTQYF	TGTGCCAGCAGCCAAGGGGGGGAGCGTACAAATACGCAGTATTTT
.	TRBV28	.	TRBJ1-5	CASRPLGGYSNQPQHF	TGTGCCAGCAGGCCACTCGGGGGGTATAGCAATCAGCCCCAGCATTTT
.	TRBV19	.	TRBJ1-5	CASTATGSNQPQHF	TGTGCCAGTACCGCGACAGGAAGCAATCAGCCCCAGCATTTT
.	TRBV28	.	TRBJ2-7	CASSSQTTGEQYF	TGTGCCAGCAGTTCTCAGACAACTGGCGAGCAGTACTTC
few	TRBV11-3	.	TRBJ2-3	CASSLRGYSDTQYF	TGTGCCAGCAGCTTGCGGGGCTACTCAGATACGCAGTATTTT
.	TRBV18	.	TRBJ2-5	CASSPGVEETQYF	TGTGCCAGCTCACCGGGGGTGGAAGAGACCCAGTACTTC
.	TRBV19	.	TRBJ2-7	CASSIQGTNYEQYF	TGTGCCAGTAGTATTCAGGGGACAAACTACGAGCAGTACTTC
.	TRBV28	.	TRBJ2-5	CASSFGGGMRETQYF	TGTGCCAGCAGTTTTGGGGGAGGCATGAGGGAGACCCAGTACTTC
.	TRBV5-1	TRBD2	TRBJ2-7	CASRNLMTSGDSYEQYF	TGCGCCAGCAGGAATCTTATGACTAGCGGGGATTCCTACGAGCAGTACTTC
.	TRBV28	TRBD1	TRBJ1-5	CASRVRTGGVQPQHF	TGTGCCAGCAGGGTCCGGACAGGGGGCGTTCAGCCCCAGCATTTT
.	TRBV23-1	.	TRBJ2-1	CASNTKRYNEQFF	TGCGCCAGCAACACGAAGCGGTACAATGAGCAGTTCTTC
few	TRBV11-3	.	TRBJ2-2	CASSLGVVGTFTGELFF	TGTGCCAGCAGCTTGGGGGTAGTAGGGACCTTCACCGGGGAGCTGTTTTTT
.	TRBV23-1	TRBD1	TRBJ2-3	CASSRQGNTDTQYF	TGCGCCAGCAGCCGACAGGGTAACACAGATACGCAGTATTTT
.	TRBV2	TRBD2	TRBJ2-7	CAIVGTSGRRGEQYF	TGTGCCATCGTCGGGACTAGCGGCCGCAGGGGCGAGCAGTACTTC
.	TRBV7-5	.	TRBJ2-7	CASSPRTSGRDEQYF	TGTGCCAGCAGCCCGCGGACTAGCGGGAGAGACGAGCAGTACTTC
.	TRBV19	TRBD2	TRBJ2-1	CASSSPSGTSGSHEQFF	TGTGCCAGTAGTTCCCCTTCCGGGACTAGCGGGAGCCATGAGCAGTTCTTC
.	TRBV6-7	TRBD1	TRBJ1-1	CASSVNRGNTEAFF	TGTGCCAGCAGTGTTAACAGGGGGAACACTGAAGCTTTCTTT
once	TRBV11-3	.	TRBJ2-3	CASSLGGGGTDTQYF	TGTGCCAGCAGCTTGGGAGGAGGCGGCACAGATACGCAGTATTTT
.	TRBV10-3	.	TRBJ1-4	CASRFGQTNEKLFF	TGTGCCAGCCGGTTCGGGCAAACTAATGAAAAACTGTTTTTT
.	TRBV6-7	.	TRBJ1-4	CASSYSGESTNEKLFF	TGTGCCAGCAGTTATTCGGGGGAATCAACTAATGAAAAACTGTTTTTT
once	TRBV18	.	TRBJ2-5	CASSPNGGWEETQYF	TGTGCCAGCTCACCCAATGGCGGATGGGAGGAGACCCAGTACTTC
.	TRBV30	.	TRBJ1-5	CAWSTGADQPQHF	TGTGCCTGGAGTACGGGGGCTGATCAGCCCCAGCATTTT
.	TRBV19	.	TRBJ2-7	CASSASIHEQYF	TGTGCCAGTAGTGCTAGCATCCACGAGCAGTACTTC
.	TRBV11-3	TRBD1	TRBJ2-1	CASSFGTGSYNEQFF	TGTGCCAGCAGCTTTGGGACAGGCTCCTACAATGAGCAGTTCTTC
few	TRBV11-3	TRBD2	TRBJ2-5	CASSLEGGRSETQYF	TGTGCCAGCAGCTTGGAGGGAGGGAGGTCGGAGACCCAGTACTTC
.	TRBV12-5	TRBD2	TRBJ2-2	CASTYTSGGTTGELFF	TGTGCCAGCACTTATACTAGCGGAGGAACCACCGGGGAGCTGTTTTTT
once	TRBV18	.	TRBJ1-2	CASSPRYNREGTNYGYTF	TGTGCCAGCTCACCACGATATAACAGGGAAGGTACTAACTATGGCTACACCTTC